This TCR beta chain was identified in a study of blood T cell repertoires in COVID-19. Overall study context: COVID-19 samples, acute and convalescent, were from the United States, Italy and Spain. PBMCs, B-cell-depleted T cells, or T cells provided the cDNA or gDNA that made up the material.

Per the study methods: How many nucleated cells were present was estimated from reference gene primer amplification. The repertoire was sequenced with immunoSEQ multiplex PCR; TCRdb's copy has only in-frame clones and lacks some. V, J and clone size were drawn from that table, and D and trimming were deduced from the DNA. Here the sample spans about 140,000 clones, 79% being singletons. The specimen was peripheral blood. The sequence derives from a man in his 60s with acute or convalescent COVID-19.

The CDR3 nucleotides read TGTGCCAGCAGCTTAGGGCAGGGGACCCACGAGCAGTACTTC. Translation: CASSLGQGTHEQYF. The rearrangement links TRBV7-3 to TRBJ2-7, with D possibly being TRBD1 (6 bases). Germline V gene sequence: CDR1 SGHTA, CDR2 FQGTGA. The V and J ends lost 2 bases and 5 bases respectively, with 13 bases between them. The CDR3 runs 14 residues.